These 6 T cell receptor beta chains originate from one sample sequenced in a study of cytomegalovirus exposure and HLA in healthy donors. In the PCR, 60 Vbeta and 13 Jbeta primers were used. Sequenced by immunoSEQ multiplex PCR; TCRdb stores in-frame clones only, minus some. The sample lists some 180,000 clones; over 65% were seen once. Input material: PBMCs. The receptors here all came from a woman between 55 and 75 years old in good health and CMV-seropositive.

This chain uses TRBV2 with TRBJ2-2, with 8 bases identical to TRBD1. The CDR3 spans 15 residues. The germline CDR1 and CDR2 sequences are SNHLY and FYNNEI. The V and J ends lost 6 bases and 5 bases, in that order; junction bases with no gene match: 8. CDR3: CASRGRGRETGELFF. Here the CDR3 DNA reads TGTGCCAGCAGGGGCAGGGGGCGCGAGACCGGGGAGCTGTTTTTT.

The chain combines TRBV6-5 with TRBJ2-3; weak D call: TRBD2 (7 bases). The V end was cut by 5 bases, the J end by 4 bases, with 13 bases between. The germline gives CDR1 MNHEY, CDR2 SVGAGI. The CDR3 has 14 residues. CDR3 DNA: TGTGCCAGCAGTCTACGGGGGGCCTCAGATACGCAGTATTTT. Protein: CASSLRGASDTQYF.

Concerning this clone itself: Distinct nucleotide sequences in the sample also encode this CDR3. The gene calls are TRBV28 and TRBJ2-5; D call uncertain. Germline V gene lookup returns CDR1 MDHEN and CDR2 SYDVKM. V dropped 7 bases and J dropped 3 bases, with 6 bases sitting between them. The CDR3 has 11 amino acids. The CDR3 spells CASTSEETQYF. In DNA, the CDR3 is TGTGCCAGCACCTCCGAAGAGACCCAGTACTTC.

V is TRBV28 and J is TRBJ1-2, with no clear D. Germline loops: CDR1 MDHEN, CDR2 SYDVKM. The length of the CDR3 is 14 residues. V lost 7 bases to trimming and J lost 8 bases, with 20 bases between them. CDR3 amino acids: CASTQEPQAGGYTF. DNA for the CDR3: TGTGCCAGCACCCAAGAACCGCAGGCGGGCGGCTACACCTTC.

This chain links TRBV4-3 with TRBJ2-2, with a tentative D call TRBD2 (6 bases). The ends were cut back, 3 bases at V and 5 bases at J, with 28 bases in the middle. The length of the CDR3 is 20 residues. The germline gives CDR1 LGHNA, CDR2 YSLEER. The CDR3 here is CASSHPSGGPPVWETGELFF. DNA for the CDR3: TGCGCCAGCAGCCACCCCTCAGGAGGGCCCCCTGTTTGGGAGACCGGGGAGCTGTTTTTT.

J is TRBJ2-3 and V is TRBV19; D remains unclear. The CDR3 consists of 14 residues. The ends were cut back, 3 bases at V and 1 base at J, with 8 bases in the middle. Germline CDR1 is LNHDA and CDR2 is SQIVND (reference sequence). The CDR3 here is CASSISPGTDTQYF. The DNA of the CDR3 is TGTGCCAGTAGTATTTCTCCAGGCACAGATACGCAGTATTTT.